The 28 T cell receptor beta chains below come from one sample, sequenced in a study of T cell responses to AZD1222 COVID-19 vaccine. Assay used: immunoSEQ multiplex PCR; TCRdb lists only in-frame clones, some missing. The sample records approximately 130,000 clones, roughly 86% being singletons. The starting material was peripheral blood, obtained 28 days after the second AZD1222 dose. These TCRs come from an adult who received the AZD1222 COVID-19 vaccine.

The V gene is TRBV5-4, the J gene TRBJ1-2; no clear D gene. The CDR3 sequence is 12 residues long. Deletions cut 5 bases from V and 7 bases from J, with 12 bases between. CDR1 is SGHNT, CDR2 YYREEE, per germline (reference sequence). This CDR3 reads CASSDGPSGYTF. CDR3 in DNA: TGTGCCAGCAGTGACGGGCCCAGTGGCTACACCTTC. Drawing the rest from reference TRBV5-4 and TRBJ1-2, the complete variable domain is ETGVTQSPTHLIKTRGQQVTLRCSSQSGHNTVSWYQQALGQGPQFIFQYYREEENGRGNFPPRFSGLQFPNYSSELNVNALELDDSALYLCASSDGPSGYTFGSGTRLTVV.

The chain employs TRBV6-6 and TRBJ1-1; D is perhaps TRBD1 (5 bases). Germline CDR1 MNHNY, CDR2 SVGAGI (reference sequence). V dropped 0 bases and J dropped 4 bases, with 9 bases sitting between them. CDR3 length equals 14 residues. The CDR3 loop reads CASSYSEGPTEAFF. CDR3 in DNA: TGTGCCAGCAGTTACTCGGAGGGACCCACTGAAGCTTTCTTT.

The chain has TRBV6-4 and TRBJ2-1; TRBD2 matches 9 bases. The CDR3 extends over 13 amino acids. Trimming took 5 bases from V and 9 from J; bases not matched to a gene: 5. The germline V gene encodes CDR1 MRHNA and CDR2 SNTAGT. For the CDR3, the DNA is TGTGCCAGCAGTTTAGCGGGAGAGGGTGAGCAGTTCTTC. Protein sequence: CASSLAGEGEQFF.

This chain uses TRBV7-3 with TRBJ1-1; D is undetermined. There are 13 residues in the CDR3. The V gene's germline CDR1 is SGHTA and CDR2 FQGTGA. V was trimmed by 5 bases and J by 0 bases, leaving 7 bases between them. The CDR3 sequence: CASSPGLNTEAFF. The DNA of the CDR3 is TGTGCCAGCAGCCCGGGCCTGAACACTGAAGCTTTCTTT.

The CDR3 nucleotides read TGTGCCAGCAACTCGGGGGGGATAGATACGCAGTATTTT. It encodes CASNSGGIDTQYF. The chain joins TRBV6-5 to TRBJ2-3, with TRBD2 matching 8 bases. Germline trimming cut 7 bases from V and 5 bases from J; bases unmatched to any gene: 5. This CDR3 comprises 13 residues. The germline gives CDR1 MNHEY, CDR2 SVGAGI.

This chain links TRBV11-3 with TRBJ1-2; D call uncertain. In germline, CDR1 is SGHNT, CDR2 YENEEA. V was trimmed by 1 base and J by 5 bases, leaving 8 bases between them. The CDR3 sequence is 13 residues long. CDR3 DNA: TGTGCCAGCAGCTTAGCAGAGAGTTATGGCTACACCTTC. It is translated as CASSLAESYGYTF.

The chain couples TRBV7-8 to TRBJ1-5; D not resolved. CDR3 length: 14 residues. Trimming removed 5 bases at V and 3 bases at J, with 11 bases between. Germline V gene data show CDR1 as SGHVS and CDR2 as FQNEAQ. This chain's CDR3 is CASSLENFNQPQHF. The CDR3 DNA sequence: TGTGCCAGCAGCCTCGAGAATTTCAATCAGCCCCAGCATTTT.

The gene calls are TRBV3-1 (or the pseudogene TRBV3-2) and TRBJ1-2; D gene ambiguous. The ends were cut back, 2 bases at V and 0 bases at J, with 7 bases in the middle. The CDR3 covers 14 residues. In germline, CDR1 is LGHDT, CDR2 YNNKEL (reference sequence). CDR3 in amino acids: CASSQREANYGYTF. CDR3 sequence (DNA): TGTGCCAGCAGCCAACGGGAGGCTAACTATGGCTACACCTTC.

The chain joins TRBV30 to TRBJ2-2, with no clear D. Trimming pared 2 bases from V and 1 base from J, leaving 8 bases between. In germline, CDR1 is GTSNPN, CDR2 SVGIG (reference sequence). The CDR3 has 14 amino acids. CDR3 in DNA: TGTGCCTGGAGTTTGCGGATGAACACCGGGGAGCTGTTTTTT. As protein: CAWSLRMNTGELFF.

The V call is TRBV6-2 or TRBV6-3, the J call TRBJ1-1; 7 bases are shared with TRBD1. In germline, CDR1 is MNHEY, CDR2 SVGEGT. V dropped 2 bases and J dropped 1; count of bases not matched to a gene: 1. CDR3 length: 14 residues. CDR3 residues: CASSYRGRNTEAFF. DNA for the CDR3: TGTGCCAGCAGTTACAGGGGGCGGAACACTGAAGCTTTCTTT.

The chain uses TRBV5-1 and TRBJ2-2; D may be TRBD1 (5 bases). CDR1 SGHRS and CDR2 YFSETQ come from the germline V gene. The CDR3 length is 15 residues. V lost 5 bases, J lost 4 bases, and 15 bases lay in between. CDR3 region: CASSRDRPSTGELFF. Here the CDR3 DNA reads TGCGCCAGCAGTCGAGACAGACCTAGCACCGGGGAGCTGTTTTTT.

V usage is TRBV6-2 or TRBV6-3 and J usage is TRBJ2-7, with 10 bases fitting TRBD2. V lost 2 bases, J lost 8 bases, and 6 bases stayed unmatched. Germline assignment: CDR1 MNHEY and CDR2 SVGEGT. The CDR3 consists of 14 residues. The CDR3 nucleotides read TGTGCCAGCAGTTACGGACTAGCGGTCGAAAAGCAGTACTTC. It is translated as CASSYGLAVEKQYF.

The chain combines TRBV6-5 with TRBJ2-3, with 8 bases aligning to TRBD2. Germline V gives CDR1 MNHEY, CDR2 SVGAGI. Germline trimming cut 5 bases from V and 1 base from J; bases unmatched to any gene: 5. The CDR3 runs to 15 residues. In DNA, the CDR3 is TGTGCCAGCAGTATAGCGGGGCGGGGCACAGATACGCAGTATTTT. Its protein is CASSIAGRGTDTQYF.

This chain joins TRBV29-1 and TRBJ2-7; D may be TRBD1 or TRBD2 (6 bases each). Trimming took off 5 bases at V and 6 bases at J, with 17 bases between the two ends. The CDR3 spans 13 residues. The germline CDR1 and CDR2 sequences are SQVTM and ANQGSEA. The CDR3 loop reads CSVTLGGFGEQYF. The DNA for the CDR3 is TGCAGCGTTACTTTGGGGGGCTTCGGCGAGCAGTACTTC.

The genes are TRBV28 and TRBJ2-3; 12 bases match TRBD2. V gave up 6 bases and J gave up 2 bases; unmatched junction bases: 18. The germline CDR1 and CDR2 sequences are MDHEN and SYDVKM. The CDR3 runs to 20 residues. The CDR3 loop reads CASSPWGLAGGLGDTDTQYF. The CDR3 nucleotides read TGTGCCAGCAGCCCCTGGGGGCTAGCGGGAGGGTTGGGGGACACAGATACGCAGTATTTT.

This chain joins TRBV9 and TRBJ1-6; no reliable D call. V was cut by 0 bases and J by 14 bases, with 9 bases left in between. The CDR3 length is 12 residues. Germline assignment: CDR1 SGDLS and CDR2 YYNGEE. For the CDR3, the DNA is TGTGCCAGCAGCGTAGAATTGGGAACCCTCCACTTT. This sequence encodes CASSVELGTLHF. The entire variable domain, with the rest obtained from reference TRBV9 and TRBJ1-6, is as follows: DSGVTQTPKHLITATGQRVTLRCSPRSGDLSVYWYQQSLDQGLQFLIQYYNGEERAKGNILERFSAQQFPDLHSELNLSSLELGDSALYFCASSVELGTLHFGNGTRLTVT.

In its sample, this clone was seen a few times. This rearrangement joins TRBV4-1 to TRBJ1-5, with D unresolved. CDR1 and CDR2 from the germline V gene are MGHRA and YSYEKL. The CDR3 contains 15 residues. Trimming pared 3 bases from V and 5 bases from J, leaving 14 bases between. Written as DNA, the CDR3 is TGCGCCAGCAGCCATCATCCCGGTGGAGATCAGCCCCAGCATTTT. Translation gives CASSHHPGGDQPQHF.

CDR3 DNA sequence: TGTGCCAGTAAGGGCGGGGACAGGGCGGATTCTGGCACTGAAGCTTTCTTT. This sequence encodes CASKGGDRADSGTEAFF. This chain connects TRBV19 to TRBJ1-1; TRBD1 matches 9 bases. V trimming: 7 bases; J trimming: 4 bases; junction bases outside the gene matches: 16. Germline CDR1 reads LNHDA; CDR2 reads SQIVND (reference sequence). The CDR3 has 17 amino acids.

This clone was detected only once. The rearrangement joins TRBV9 to TRBJ2-3, with D hard to call. Between the trimmed V and J ends, which lost 3 bases and 5 bases, there was a span of 7 bases. Germline V gene lookup returns CDR1 SGDLS and CDR2 YYNGEE. This CDR3 contains 12 residues. In DNA, the CDR3 is TGTGCCAGCAGCGCCTTCAAAGATACGCAGTATTTT. Translation: CASSAFKDTQYF.

The rearrangement uses TRBV10-3 and TRBJ1-2; 8 nucleotides match TRBD1. Looked up from germline, CDR1 is ENHRY and CDR2 is SYGVKD. The CDR3 runs to 12 residues. J was trimmed by 7 bases and V by 4 bases; bases with no gene match: 2. Here the CDR3 reads CAISGTGFGYTF. CDR3 DNA: TGTGCCATCAGTGGGACAGGGTTTGGCTACACCTTC.

The genes are TRBV18 and TRBJ2-2, with 8 nucleotides matching TRBD1. Germline-derived CDR1 and CDR2 are KGHSH and LQKENI. V lost 0 bases to trimming and J lost 1 base; unmatched junction nucleotides: 1. There are 16 residues in the CDR3. The CDR3 coding sequence is TGTGCCAGCTCACCACCCACAGGGGGGAACACCGGGGAGCTGTTTTTT. It encodes CASSPPTGGNTGELFF.

V is TRBV4-2 and J is TRBJ2-1; the match to TRBD2 covers 8 bases. Looked up from germline, CDR1 is LGHNA and CDR2 is YNFKEQ. The CDR3 has 19 residues. The V and J ends lost 1 base and 0 bases, in that order; junction bases with no gene match: 11. The chain's CDR3 is CASSQGAGGARSSYNEQFF. The CDR3 DNA follows: TGTGCCAGCAGCCAAGGAGCCGGGGGGGCGAGGAGCTCCTACAATGAGCAGTTCTTC.

The chain carries TRBV28 and TRBJ2-6; D gene unclear. The germline gives CDR1 MDHEN, CDR2 SYDVKM. The CDR3 consists of 15 residues. The germline V and J ends were trimmed by 3 bases and 0 bases, with 6 bases remaining between them. In nucleotides, the CDR3 is TGTGCCAGCAGTTTCCCCCACTCTGGGGCCAACGTCCTGACTTTC. It translates to CASSFPHSGANVLTF. Filled out from reference TRBV28 and TRBJ2-6, the complete variable domain reads DVKVTQSSRYLVKRTGEKVFLECVQDMDHENMFWYRQDPGLGLRLIYFSYDVKMKEKGDIPEGYSVSREKKERFSLILESASTNQTSMYLCASSFPHSGANVLTFGAGSRLTVL.

This chain uses TRBV19 with TRBJ2-2; D gene ambiguous. Trimming cost V 1 base and J 1 base, with 4 bases left between them. CDR3 length: 14 amino acids. CDR1 and CDR2 (germline): LNHDA, SQIVND (reference sequence). CDR3 sequence: CASSIVLNTGELFF. CDR3 sequence (DNA): TGTGCCAGTAGTATAGTTCTGAACACCGGGGAGCTGTTTTTT.

This clone was seen only a few times. This chain links TRBV4-2 with TRBJ1-6; 7 bases are shared with TRBD1. In germline, CDR1 is LGHNA, CDR2 YNFKEQ. Trimming at V came to 2 bases and at J to 7 bases, leaving 5 bases not matched to a gene. The CDR3 runs 15 residues. The CDR3 coding sequence is TGTGCCAGCAGCCAATTTGGACAGGCCAATTCACCCCTCCACTTT. Encoded protein: CASSQFGQANSPLHF.

The chain has TRBV3-1 (or the pseudogene TRBV3-2) and TRBJ1-1; D is possibly TRBD1 (6 bases). The V end was cut by 0 bases, the J end by 10 bases, with 15 bases between. The germline V gene encodes CDR1 LGHDT and CDR2 YNNKEL (reference sequence). CDR3 length equals 14 residues. The DNA for the CDR3 is TGTGCCAGCAGCCAAGAAGGGGGAGGGGCGCGAGCTTTCTTT. Translated: CASSQEGGGARAFF.

The chain employs TRBV9 and TRBJ1-2, with TRBD1 matching 9 bases. The V and J ends lost 4 bases and 6 bases, in that order; junction bases with no gene match: 4. Germline CDR1 reads SGDLS; CDR2 reads YYNGEE. The CDR3 has 13 residues. This chain's CDR3 is CASSITGGDGYTF. As DNA, the CDR3 is TGTGCCAGCAGCATCACAGGGGGCGATGGCTACACCTTC.

The chain combines TRBV7-9 with TRBJ1-1; tentatively, D is TRBD1 (5 bases). Germline V gene sequence: CDR1 SEHNR, CDR2 FQNEAQ (reference sequence). The CDR3 is made up of 13 amino acids. Trimming shortened V by 8 bases and J by 6 bases, and 16 bases separated the two germline ends. Here the CDR3 DNA reads TGTGCCAGCCACCGGGGGGATGGCGCTGAAGCTTTCTTT. Protein: CASHRGDGAEAFF.